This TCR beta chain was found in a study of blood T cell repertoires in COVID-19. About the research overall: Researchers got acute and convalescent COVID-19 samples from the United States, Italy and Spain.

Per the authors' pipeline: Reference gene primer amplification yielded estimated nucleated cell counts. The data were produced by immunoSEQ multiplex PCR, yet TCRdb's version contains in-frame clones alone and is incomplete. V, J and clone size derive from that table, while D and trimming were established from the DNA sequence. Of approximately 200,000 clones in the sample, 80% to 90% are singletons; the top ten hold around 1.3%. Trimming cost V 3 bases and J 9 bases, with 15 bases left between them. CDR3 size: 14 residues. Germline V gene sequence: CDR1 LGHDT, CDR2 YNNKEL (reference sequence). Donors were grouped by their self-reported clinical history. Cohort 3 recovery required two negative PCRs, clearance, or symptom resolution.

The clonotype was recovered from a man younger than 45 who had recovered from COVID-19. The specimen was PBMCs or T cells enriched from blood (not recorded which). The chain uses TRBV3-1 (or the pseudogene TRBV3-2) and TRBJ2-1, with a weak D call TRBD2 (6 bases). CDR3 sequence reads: CASSQKFEGGEQFF. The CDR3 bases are TGTGCCAGCAGCCAGAAGTTTGAGGGAGGTGAGCAGTTCTTC.